The clone carrying this T cell receptor (beta chain) was detected once. The antigen is undetermined. This entry belongs to a study of tumor and adjacent non-tumor tissue in lung cancer. Whole-study results and caveats: TCR diversity was significantly greater in tumor than normal lung tissue. In normal lung, the top 100 clones were significantly more dominant than in tumor.

No cell sorting was done before RNA was extracted from the tissue. Newly diagnosed lung cancer patients had thoracic surgery in China, August–late 2014, without prior chemotherapy. Three rounds of nested PCR, following a modified ARM-PCR protocol, produced the TCRbeta library. TCRdb analysed the multiplex PCR reads with MiXCR anew, one entry per CDR3 protein. The sample carries roughly 120,000 distinct CDR3 sequences, 75% recorded once. The sequence was obtained from a woman aged 60-75 years with non-small cell lung cancer. The sequenced sample consisted of lung tumor tissue.

The CDR3 DNA is TGTGCCAGCAGCTTAGAACTGCTATCGACGCAGTATTTT. Its translation is CASSLELLSTQYF. The chain couples TRBV11-2 to TRBJ2-3; unclear D gene. The V gene's germline CDR1 is SGHAT and CDR2 FQNNGV. The CDR3 covers 13 residues. V was clipped by 0 bases and J by 9 bases, with 10 bases between them. Full variable domain (missing parts from reference TRBV11-2 and TRBJ2-3): EAGVAQSPRYKIIEKRQSVAFWCNPISGHATLYWYQQILGQGPKLLIQFQNNGVVDDSQLPKDRFSAERLKGVDSTLKIQPAKLEDSAVYLCASSLELLSTQYFGPGTRLTVL.